The 29 T cell receptor beta chains in this list originate from one sample, sequenced in a study of glioma-infiltrating T cells after dendritic cell vaccination. Described time point: after dendritic cell vaccination, including at tumor progression/relapse. Data came from immunoSEQ multiplex PCR; TCRdb stores just in-frame clones and leaves some out. The data show approximately 46,000 clones, about 89% seen once. Sequencing used blood, obtained after dendritic cell vaccination. The receptors here all came from a human donor with glioblastoma.

The V call is TRBV6-6, the J call TRBJ1-5; 9 bases are a match to TRBD1. Germline V gene sequence: CDR1 MNHNY, CDR2 SVGAGI (reference sequence). CDR3 length equals 14 residues. Germline trimming cut 6 bases from V and 4 bases from J; bases unmatched to any gene: 4. This chain's CDR3 is CASSGQGSNQPQHF. The CDR3 DNA follows: TGTGCCAGCAGCGGACAGGGGAGTAATCAGCCCCAGCATTTT.

V usage is TRBV18 and J usage is TRBJ2-7, with 7 bases identical to TRBD2. Germline CDR1 and CDR2: KGHSH and LQKENI. Trimming removed 4 bases from V and 2 bases from J; junction bases left unmatched: 8. The CDR3 contains 15 residues. The CDR3 loop reads CASSLGGSSPYEQYF. In DNA, the CDR3 is TGTGCCAGCTCACTGGGCGGGAGTTCCCCCTACGAGCAGTACTTC.

This sequence joins TRBV6-5 and TRBJ2-6, with D uncertain. The length of the CDR3 is 14 residues. V lost 4 bases and J lost 0, with 4 bases in between. Germline-derived CDR1 and CDR2 are MNHEY and SVGAGI. CDR3: CASSSYSGANVLTF. The DNA for the CDR3 is TGTGCCAGCAGTTCCTACTCTGGGGCCAACGTCCTGACTTTC.

In its sample, this clone was seen once. This rearrangement joins TRBV6-6 to TRBJ2-6; D is possibly TRBD1 (5 bases). V was clipped by 5 bases and J by 2 bases, with 10 bases between them. The CDR3 runs 15 residues. Per the germline V gene, CDR1 is MNHNY and CDR2 is SVGAGI (reference sequence). CDR3 nucleotide sequence: TGTGCCAGCAGTCTCCTAGGGGCTGGGGCCAACGTCCTGACTTTC. It translates to CASSLLGAGANVLTF.

This chain links TRBV10-3 with TRBJ1-1; D unresolved. The CDR3 spans 13 residues. The germline V gene has CDR1 ENHRY and CDR2 SYGVKD. V lost 11 bases and J lost 1, with 14 bases in between. The CDR3 coding sequence is TGTGCCGCCCGGCAGAGGGAGAACACTGAAGCTTTCTTT. Encoded protein: CAARQRENTEAFF.

This chain connects TRBV11-1 to TRBJ2-3; D not resolved. Per germline, CDR1 SGHAT and CDR2 FQDESV (reference sequence). The CDR3 covers 15 residues. Trimming removed 1 base from V and 1 base from J, with 9 bases in between. This CDR3 reads CASSLGAAGTDTQYF. For the CDR3, the DNA is TGTGCCAGCAGCTTAGGCGCGGCAGGCACAGATACGCAGTATTTT.

A remark on this clone: Other DNA sequences of this sample code for an identical CDR3. The chain links TRBV28 to TRBJ1-4; 7 bases line up with TRBD1. The CDR3 consists of 21 residues. Trimming took 5 bases from V and 3 from J; bases not matched to a gene: 24. CDR1 and CDR2 from the germline V gene are MDHEN and SYDVKM. The DNA for the CDR3 is TGTGCCAGCAGTACCGGGTCGACAGGGTCGGTCGGTTGGTCAGCTAATGAAAAACTGTTTTTT. It specifies CASSTGSTGSVGWSANEKLFF.

This sequence joins TRBV19 and TRBJ1-4; D possibly corresponds to TRBD1 (5 bases). This CDR3 has 16 residues. Trimming removed 3 bases at V and 3 bases at J, with 14 bases between. Germline loops: CDR1 LNHDA, CDR2 SQIVND (reference sequence). CDR3 DNA sequence: TGTGCCAGTAGTATCCTGACAGTACGTTCTAATGAAAAACTGTTTTTT. Translating gives CASSILTVRSNEKLFF.

This chain connects TRBV15 to TRBJ1-1; D is ambiguous. CDR3 length: 15 amino acids. Germline V gene data show CDR1 as LNHNV and CDR2 as YYDKDF (reference sequence). V was trimmed by 3 bases and J by 1 base, leaving 12 bases between them. Here the CDR3 reads CATSSVAVWNTEAFF. The CDR3 DNA reads as TGTGCCACCAGCAGCGTTGCAGTTTGGAACACTGAAGCTTTCTTT.

V and J are TRBV5-1 and TRBJ1-1, with 7 bases lining up with TRBD1. The ends lost 4 bases at V and 4 bases at J; junction bases unmatched: 7. This CDR3 spans 14 amino acids. The germline V gene encodes CDR1 SGHRS and CDR2 YFSETQ. CDR3 sequence reads: CASSLTPGGTEAFF. The CDR3 nucleotides are TGCGCCAGCAGCCTAACCCCAGGGGGCACTGAAGCTTTCTTT.

The chain recombines TRBV12-5 with TRBJ2-3; D may be TRBD1 (5 bases). V was pared by 1 base and J by 0 bases, with 8 bases between. Per the germline V gene, CDR1 is LGHNT and CDR2 is FRNRAP. The length of the CDR3 is 15 residues. CDR3 in DNA: TGTGCTAGTGGTTTGGGACAGTCTAGCACAGATACGCAGTATTTT. This translates into CASGLGQSSTDTQYF. Variable domain in full (rest from reference TRBV12-5 and TRBJ2-3): DARVTQTPRHKVTEMGQEVTMRCQPILGHNTVFWYRQTMMQGLELLAYFRNRAPLDDSGMPKDRFSAEMPDATLATLKIQPSEPRDSAVYFCASGLGQSSTDTQYFGPGTRLTVL.

This clone has only a few counts. Compared with germline, one end of the junction differs, possibly owing to a read error. V is TRBV27 and J is TRBJ1-1; possibly TRBD1 for D (6 bases). Germline loops: CDR1 MNHEY, CDR2 SMNVEV (reference sequence). This CDR3 is built from 12 residues. This chain's CDR3 is CASWGTEPRGIF. In DNA, the CDR3 is TGTGCCAGCTGGGGAACCGAGCCGAGGGGGATCTTT.

The table lists this clone with a count of one. The chain combines TRBV7-3 with TRBJ1-1; D possibly corresponds to TRBD1 (5 bases). The ends were cut back, 8 bases at V and 5 bases at J, with 15 bases in the middle. The CDR3 extends over 13 amino acids. Germline lookup yields CDR1 SGHTA and CDR2 FQGTGA. DNA of the CDR3: TGTGCCAGCGGGCAGGGATTGAGGACTGAAGCTTTCTTT. It codes for CASGQGLRTEAFF.

The chain is built from TRBV10-3 and TRBJ2-1; 7 nucleotides align to TRBD2. Per the germline V gene, CDR1 is ENHRY and CDR2 is SYGVKD. The V segment lost 8 bases and the J segment 3 bases; nucleotides outside the gene matches: 13. This CDR3 is 16 amino acids long. CDR3 sequence (DNA): TGTGCCATCGGTGTTAGTTCTAGCGGAAACTACAATGAGCAGTTCTTC. Protein: CAIGVSSSGNYNEQFF.

The chain couples TRBV9 to TRBJ2-4; TRBD1 might be the D (6 bases). This CDR3 comprises 15 residues. V gave up 1 base and J gave up 2 bases, with 10 bases separating them. In germline, CDR1 is SGDLS, CDR2 YYNGEE. The DNA for the CDR3 is TGTGCCAGCAGCGTATCGGGACAAACCAAAAACATTCAGTACTTC. Protein: CASSVSGQTKNIQYF.

This clone occurred once. This chain uses TRBV10-1 with TRBJ2-1; D is uncertain. CDR3 length: 14 residues. In germline, CDR1 is WNHNN, CDR2 SYGVQD (reference sequence). Trimming took 7 bases from V and 8 from J, leaving 18 bases between them. This CDR3 reads CASKARPLSDEQFF. As DNA, the CDR3 is TGCGCCAGCAAGGCCCGCCCTTTGAGCGATGAGCAGTTCTTC.

In DNA, the CDR3 is TGTGCCAGCAGTTACCCTCCGGATACGCAGTATTTT. Translating it yields CASSYPPDTQYF. V and J are TRBV6-6 and TRBJ2-3, with unresolved D. Per germline, CDR1 MNHNY and CDR2 SVGAGI (reference sequence). This CDR3 is 12 amino acids long. Trimming stripped 2 bases from V and 6 bases from J, with 6 bases between.

The chain uses TRBV6-4 and TRBJ2-1, with 11 bases that match TRBD2. CDR3 length: 17 residues. V was pared by 4 bases and J by 7 bases, with 12 bases of the junction left unmatched. Germline CDR1 reads MRHNA; CDR2 reads SNTAGT. CDR3 DNA: TGTGCCAGCAGTGGATCTTCCCTAGCGGGAGGTCCAAATGAGCAGTTCTTC. Protein product: CASSGSSLAGGPNEQFF.

The DNA of the CDR3 is TGTGCCAGCAGGGACTATGGGGATGAGCAGTTCTTC. This sequence encodes CASRDYGDEQFF. The chain joins TRBV6-6 to TRBJ2-1, with a possible D match to TRBD2 (6 bases). CDR3 length: 12 residues. Looked up from germline, CDR1 is MNHNY and CDR2 is SVGAGI (reference sequence). V lost 6 bases, J lost 8 bases, and 11 bases lay in between.

The chain uses TRBV27 and TRBJ2-7; weak D call: TRBD1 (6 bases). Germline V lookup: CDR1 MNHEY, CDR2 SMNVEV (reference sequence). The ends were cut back, 2 bases at V and 4 bases at J, with 12 bases in the middle. The CDR3 length is 14 residues. The CDR3 loop is CASSLIGTTYEQYF. The CDR3 nucleotides read TGTGCCAGCAGTTTAATTGGGACAACGTACGAGCAGTACTTC.

The chain uses TRBV25-1 and TRBJ2-3, with TRBD2 matching 10 bases. This CDR3 is 17 amino acids long. Trimming cost V 5 bases and J 4 bases; bases outside gene matches: 12. Germline V lookup: CDR1 MGHDK, CDR2 SYGVNS. CDR3 sequence reads: CASSSRASGRTADTQYF. CDR3 DNA sequence: TGTGCCAGCAGTTCCCGGGCTAGCGGGAGAACCGCAGATACGCAGTATTTT.

This chain connects TRBV5-1 to TRBJ2-5; 8 nucleotides agree with TRBD2. The germline V gene encodes CDR1 SGHRS and CDR2 YFSETQ. CDR3 length: 15 amino acids. Germline trimming cut 0 bases from V and 3 bases from J; bases unmatched to any gene: 4. The CDR3 reads CASSLAGGSEETQYF. The CDR3 DNA reads as TGCGCCAGCAGCTTGGCGGGAGGGTCCGAAGAGACCCAGTACTTC. Variable domain in full (rest from reference TRBV5-1 and TRBJ2-5): KAGVTQTPRYLIKTRGQQVTLSCSPISGHRSVSWYQQTPGQGLQFLFEYFSETQRNKGNFPGRFSGRQFSNSRSEMNVSTLELGDSALYLCASSLAGGSEETQYFGPGTRLLVL.

This clone was detected once. V usage is TRBV10-3 and J usage is TRBJ2-1, with D possibly being TRBD2 (6 bases). The CDR3 spans 14 residues. Between the trimmed V and J ends, which lost 5 bases and 2 bases, there was a span of 10 bases. CDR1 is ENHRY, CDR2 SYGVKD, per germline. The CDR3 reads CAISRGTTYNEQFF. As DNA, the CDR3 is TGTGCCATCAGTCGCGGGACGACCTACAATGAGCAGTTCTTC.

The V and J genes are TRBV9 and TRBJ2-3, with 12 bases that match TRBD2. The V gene end was trimmed by 0 bases and the J gene end by 4 bases; junction bases not matched to a gene: 6. The CDR3 consists of 17 residues. CDR1 and CDR2 (germline): SGDLS, YYNGEE. CDR3 sequence reads: CASSVGTSGKVADTQYF. The CDR3 DNA sequence: TGTGCCAGCAGCGTAGGGACTAGCGGGAAGGTGGCAGATACGCAGTATTTT. Full variable domain (rest looked up from reference TRBV9 and TRBJ2-3): DSGVTQTPKHLITATGQRVTLRCSPRSGDLSVYWYQQSLDQGLQFLIQYYNGEERAKGNILERFSAQQFPDLHSELNLSSLELGDSALYFCASSVGTSGKVADTQYFGPGTRLTVL.

The chain couples TRBV28 to TRBJ2-3, with 11 nucleotides matching TRBD2. The V and J ends lost 1 base and 4 bases, in that order; junction bases with no gene match: 4. CDR3 length: 16 amino acids. CDR1 MDHEN and CDR2 SYDVKM come from the germline V gene. CDR3 sequence (DNA): TGTGCCAGCAGTTTATCGGGGACTAGCGGTTCAGATACGCAGTATTTT. It specifies CASSLSGTSGSDTQYF.

This chain uses TRBV5-4 with TRBJ1-4, with a possible D match to TRBD1 (6 bases). V was clipped by 2 bases and J by 5 bases, with 13 bases between them. Germline V gene data show CDR1 as SGHNT and CDR2 as YYREEE (reference sequence). The CDR3 extends over 15 amino acids. CDR3 coding DNA: TGTGCCAGCAGCTTAACCGGGACACCGAATGAAAAACTGTTTTTT. Translated: CASSLTGTPNEKLFF.

This rearrangement joins TRBV6-5 to TRBJ1-5; possible D gene TRBD1, 6 bases. This CDR3 contains 13 residues. Germline V CDR1 and CDR2: MNHEY, SVGAGI. Trimming stripped 4 bases from V and 6 bases from J, with 10 bases between. CDR3 residues: CASSFLQGQPQHF. CDR3 sequence (DNA): TGTGCCAGCAGTTTCTTACAGGGTCAGCCCCAGCATTTT.

The chain has TRBV5-6 and TRBJ2-4, with 9 bases that match TRBD2. The CDR3 sequence is 15 residues long. Germline V lookup: CDR1 SGHDT, CDR2 YYEEEE. The trim removed 1 base at V and 7 bases at J, leaving 6 bases unmatched. The CDR3 region is CASSLIRLAGNIQYF. The CDR3 DNA sequence: TGTGCCAGCAGCTTGATAAGGCTAGCGGGGAACATTCAGTACTTC.

The CDR3 DNA is TGTGCCAGCAGTGAAGCTGTGAGGCGCGAGCAGTACTTC. Amino acid sequence: CASSEAVRREQYF. The chain employs TRBV6-1 and TRBJ2-7; D not certain. Between the trimmed V and J ends, which lost 0 bases and 6 bases, there was a span of 9 bases. CDR3 size: 13 residues. Germline V gene lookup returns CDR1 MNHNS and CDR2 SASEGT.